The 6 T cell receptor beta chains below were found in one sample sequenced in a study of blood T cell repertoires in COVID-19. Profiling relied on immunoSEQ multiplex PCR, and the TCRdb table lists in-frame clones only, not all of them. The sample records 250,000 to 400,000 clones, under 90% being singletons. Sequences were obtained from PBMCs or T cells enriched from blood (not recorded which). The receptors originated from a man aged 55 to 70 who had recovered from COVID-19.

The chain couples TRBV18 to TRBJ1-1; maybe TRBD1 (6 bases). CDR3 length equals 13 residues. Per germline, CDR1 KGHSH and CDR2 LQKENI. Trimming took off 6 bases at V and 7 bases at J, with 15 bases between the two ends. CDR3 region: CASSQGQPSEAFF. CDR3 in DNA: TGTGCCAGCTCCCAAGGACAGCCTAGTGAAGCTTTCTTT.

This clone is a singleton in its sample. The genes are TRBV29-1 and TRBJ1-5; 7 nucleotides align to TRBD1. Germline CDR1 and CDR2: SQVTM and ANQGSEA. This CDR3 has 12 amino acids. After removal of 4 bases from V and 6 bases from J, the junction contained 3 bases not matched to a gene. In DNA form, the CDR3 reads TGCAGCGTTGTGGAGGGGGCTCAGCCCCAGCATTTT. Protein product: CSVVEGAQPQHF.

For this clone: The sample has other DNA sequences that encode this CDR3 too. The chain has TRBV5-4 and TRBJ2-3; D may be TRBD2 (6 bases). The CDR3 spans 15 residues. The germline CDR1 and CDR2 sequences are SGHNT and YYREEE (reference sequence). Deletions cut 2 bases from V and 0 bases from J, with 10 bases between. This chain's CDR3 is CASSLLAASTDTQYF. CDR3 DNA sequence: TGTGCCAGCAGCTTATTAGCGGCGAGCACAGATACGCAGTATTTT.

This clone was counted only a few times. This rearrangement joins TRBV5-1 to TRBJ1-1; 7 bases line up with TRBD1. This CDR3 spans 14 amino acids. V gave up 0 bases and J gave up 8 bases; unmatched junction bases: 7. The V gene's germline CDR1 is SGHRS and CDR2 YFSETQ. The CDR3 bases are TGCGCCAGCAGCTTGGCTAGTGACAGGGTGGAAGCTTTCTTT. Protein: CASSLASDRVEAFF.

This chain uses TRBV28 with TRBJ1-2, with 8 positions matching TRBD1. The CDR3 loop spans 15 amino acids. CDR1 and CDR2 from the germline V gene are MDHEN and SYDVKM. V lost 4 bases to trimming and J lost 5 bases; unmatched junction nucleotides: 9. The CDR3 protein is CASSSEGQGRYGYTF. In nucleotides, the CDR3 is TGTGCCAGCAGTTCGGAAGGACAGGGTCGTTATGGCTACACCTTC.

CDR3 nucleotides: TGTGCCAGTAGTATCAGAATACTCGGACTAGCGGGATCCTACAATGAGCAGTTCTTC. This encodes CASSIRILGLAGSYNEQFF. This chain links TRBV19 with TRBJ2-1; 12 bases fit TRBD2. V shed 3 bases, J shed 1 base, and the junction held 10 bases outside the gene matches. Germline CDR1 is LNHDA and CDR2 is SQIVND (reference sequence). The CDR3 covers 19 residues.